The TCR beta chain under discussion was sequenced for a study of cytomegalovirus exposure and HLA in healthy donors. Study in general: Both the 120 or so validation repertoires and the roughly 700 first-cohort repertoires used the same platform, as reported by a later analysis.

This CDR3 is 13 amino acids long. Between the trimmed V and J ends, which lost 4 bases and 3 bases, there was a span of 9 bases. Germline V gives CDR1 SNHLY, CDR2 FYNNEI. Study-level results: The study put 160 or so TCR beta chains on its list as cytomegalovirus-associated.

Donors came from a validation cohort of over a hundred subjects, distinct from the first 666-subject cohort. In this sample, this clone turned up once. Its specificity is unknown. Assay used: immunoSEQ multiplex PCR; TCRdb lists only in-frame clones, some missing. The sample has around 350,000 clones, 75% to 90% seen once; the top ten hold about 0.8%. The receptor was derived from a woman younger than 30 in good health and CMV-seronegative. The rearrangement joins TRBV2 to TRBJ1-1; D uncertain. Specimen: PBMCs. The CDR3 here is CASSATDYTEAFF. In DNA, the CDR3 is TGTGCCAGCAGTGCTACCGACTACACTGAAGCTTTCTTT.